This T cell receptor (beta chain) was recovered during a study of cytomegalovirus exposure and HLA in healthy donors. At the level of the study: The use of the same platform for the approximately 110 validation repertoires and the roughly 670 first-cohort repertoires was reported by a later analysis. Study-level results: Cytomegalovirus-associated TCR beta chains were listed, numbering roughly 150. TCR sequences were mostly rare, though some public TCRs occurred in many donors.

Donors came from a validation cohort of 95 to 150 subjects, distinct from the first 666-subject cohort. This clone has only one observation. What it recognizes is unknown. The length of the CDR3 is 14 residues. Looked up from germline, CDR1 is SGHNT and CDR2 is YYREEE (reference sequence). The germline V and J ends were trimmed by 2 bases and 2 bases, with 10 bases remaining between them. The table came from immunoSEQ multiplex PCR; TCRdb's copy has only in-frame clones and leaves some out. This sample has about 82,000 clones; approximately 93% occur once, and the top ten carry 0.65% to 0.8%. The V call is TRBV5-4, the J call TRBJ1-2; weak D call: TRBD1 (6 bases). Sequencing was performed on PBMCs. The receptor was isolated from a man aged 18 to 29 in good health and CMV-seronegative. The CDR3 DNA is TGTGCCAGCAGCTTAGACAGGAGGAACTATGGCTACACCTTC. Amino acids: CASSLDRRNYGYTF.